This T cell receptor beta chain was identified in a study of patients and donors after allogeneic stem cell transplantation. CDR3 length: 16 residues. CDR1 and CDR2 (germline): DFQATT, SNEGSKA (reference sequence). V lost 5 bases to trimming and J lost 0 bases; unmatched junction nucleotides: 9. This clonotype appeared a few times. TCRdb reprocessed the RT-PCR reads with MiXCR, giving one entry per CDR3 protein. The table includes 95,000 to 120,000 distinct CDR3 sequences, over 30% detected once. The specimen was blood, either unsorted or a sorted T cell fraction (not recorded which). The gene calls are TRBV20-1 and TRBJ2-3, with TRBD2 matching 9 bases. The clonotype was recovered from a human donor who was either an allogeneic HSCT recipient or a stem cell or donor lymphocyte infusion donor (not recorded which). It is not recorded whose cells these are; they may come from a transplant donor. CDR3 nucleotide sequence: TGCAGTGCTTCTCGACGGACTAGCGCTAGCACAGATACGCAGTATTTT. Residues: CSASRRTSASTDTQYF.